A selection of T cell receptor beta chains follows, all from one sample in a study of blood T cell repertoires in COVID-19. Produced via immunoSEQ multiplex PCR; TCRdb's table is partial and in-frame only. The sample consists of some 340,000 clones, around 83% of them appearing once. The sequencing input was PBMCs or T cells enriched from blood (not recorded which). These TCRs come from a woman aged 45 to 65 who had recovered from COVID-19. The CDR3 runs from the conserved cysteine through the conserved F or W. Fields, in order: CDR3 DNA, CDR3 protein, D gene, clone size, V gene, J gene. The D gene is left open where the match is weak. Only part of the rows carry a size: once, few, many, or a class if the clone is expanded.

cdr3_nt: TGTGCCAGCAGCTTCAGGGGGTCCGGCCCCGAGCAGTACTTC
cdr3_aa: CASSFRGSGPEQYF
d_call: TRBD1
clone_size: NA
v_call: TRBV7-9
j_call: TRBJ2-7

cdr3_nt: TGCGCCAGCAGCCAAGATAGACTAGCGGGGGGAACAGATACGCAGTATTTT
cdr3_aa: CASSQDRLAGGTDTQYF
d_call: TRBD2
clone_size: NA
v_call: TRBV4-3
j_call: TRBJ2-3

cdr3_nt: TGTGCCAGCAGCTTAGATACGAGGGTCGGGGAGCAGTACTTC
cdr3_aa: CASSLDTRVGEQYF
d_call: NA
clone_size: few
v_call: TRBV7-9
j_call: TRBJ2-7

cdr3_nt: TGTGCCAGCAGCCTAACCGAGGGGGCCATCAATCAGCCCCAGCATTTT
cdr3_aa: CASSLTEGAINQPQHF
d_call: TRBD1
clone_size: NA
v_call: TRBV5-6
j_call: TRBJ1-5

cdr3_nt: TGTGCCAGCAGCCAAGGTGTGACTAGCGGGAGAGGGACCGGGGAGCTGTTTTTT
cdr3_aa: CASSQGVTSGRGTGELFF
d_call: TRBD2
clone_size: once
v_call: TRBV3-1/TRBV3-2
j_call: TRBJ2-2

cdr3_nt: TGTGCCAGCAGCGTCTCGACAGGGCCGCCCCAGCATTTT
cdr3_aa: CASSVSTGPPQHF
d_call: TRBD1
clone_size: NA
v_call: TRBV9
j_call: TRBJ1-5

cdr3_nt: TGTGCCAGCGGCAGAACGAGCGAGGTATACTTC
cdr3_aa: CASGRTSEVYF
d_call: NA
clone_size: NA
v_call: TRBV7-9
j_call: TRBJ2-7

cdr3_nt: TGTGCCAGCAGTCCCGTAGGGGAGCCCCAGCATTTT
cdr3_aa: CASSPVGEPQHF
d_call: NA
clone_size: NA
v_call: TRBV12-3/TRBV12-4
j_call: TRBJ1-5

cdr3_nt: TGTGCCAGCAGTTTCCCAGGGAGCAATCAGCCCCAGCATTTT
cdr3_aa: CASSFPGSNQPQHF
d_call: NA
clone_size: NA
v_call: TRBV27
j_call: TRBJ1-5

cdr3_nt: TGCGCCAGCAGCCCAAGACTAGCGGGAGTTTACAATGAGCAGTTCTTC
cdr3_aa: CASSPRLAGVYNEQFF
d_call: TRBD2
clone_size: NA
v_call: TRBV5-1
j_call: TRBJ2-1

cdr3_nt: TGTGCCTGGAGTGCGGGAACTGCTGGAAACACCATATATTTT
cdr3_aa: CAWSAGTAGNTIYF
d_call: NA
clone_size: NA
v_call: TRBV30
j_call: TRBJ1-3

cdr3_nt: TGTGCCTGGAGTGTAAGAATCGAGGAAAAACTGTTTTTT
cdr3_aa: CAWSVRIEEKLFF
d_call: NA
clone_size: NA
v_call: TRBV30
j_call: TRBJ1-4

cdr3_nt: TGTGCCAGCAGTCTCGGGAGAAAACTGTTTTTT
cdr3_aa: CASSLGRKLFF
d_call: NA
clone_size: NA
v_call: TRBV12-3/TRBV12-4
j_call: TRBJ1-4

cdr3_nt: TGCGCCAGCAGCCAGGGTAGCGGGAGGGGCACCGGGGAGCTGTTTTTT
cdr3_aa: CASSQGSGRGTGELFF
d_call: TRBD2
clone_size: NA
v_call: TRBV4-1
j_call: TRBJ2-2

cdr3_nt: TGCGCCAGCAGTGAGTCGAGGACTAGGGGGGCGTCCTACGAGCAGTACTTC
cdr3_aa: CASSESRTRGASYEQYF
d_call: NA
clone_size: NA
v_call: TRBV10-2
j_call: TRBJ2-7

cdr3_nt: TGTGCCAGCAGTGAACTAGGGGGAAGCCTGCAGTTCTTC
cdr3_aa: CASSELGGSLQFF
d_call: NA
clone_size: NA
v_call: TRBV6-1
j_call: TRBJ2-1

cdr3_nt: TGTGCCAGCAGCCGGACCCCCGGAGGAGATACGCAGTATTTT
cdr3_aa: CASSRTPGGDTQYF
d_call: NA
clone_size: NA
v_call: TRBV5-4
j_call: TRBJ2-3

cdr3_nt: TGTGCCAGCAGTTACTCAAGCGCCAGAAGCTATGGCTACACCTTC
cdr3_aa: CASSYSSARSYGYTF
d_call: NA
clone_size: few
v_call: TRBV6-5
j_call: TRBJ1-2

cdr3_nt: TGCAGTGCCAATCGGGACTACGAGCAGTACTTC
cdr3_aa: CSANRDYEQYF
d_call: NA
clone_size: few
v_call: TRBV20-1
j_call: TRBJ2-7

cdr3_nt: TGTGCCAGCAGCTTAGGAGCAGGGTACGAGCAGTACTTC
cdr3_aa: CASSLGAGYEQYF
d_call: NA
clone_size: NA
v_call: TRBV11-2
j_call: TRBJ2-7

cdr3_nt: TGTGCCGTCTCGCTCGGGGTACTTGGGACTGAAGCTTTCTTT
cdr3_aa: CAVSLGVLGTEAFF
d_call: NA
clone_size: NA
v_call: TRBV30
j_call: TRBJ1-1

cdr3_nt: TGCGCCAGCAGCCCCGACACCGGGACAGGGGCTGAAAAACTGTTTTTT
cdr3_aa: CASSPDTGTGAEKLFF
d_call: TRBD1
clone_size: NA
v_call: TRBV5-1
j_call: TRBJ1-4

cdr3_nt: TGTGCCAGCAGTTATCCCGACTGGAGCTCTGGAAACACCATATATTTT
cdr3_aa: CASSYPDWSSGNTIYF
d_call: NA
clone_size: NA
v_call: TRBV6-2/TRBV6-3
j_call: TRBJ1-3

cdr3_nt: TGTGCCACCGTCTCCGGCTCCCTCGGGGATACGCAGTATTTT
cdr3_aa: CATVSGSLGDTQYF
d_call: NA
clone_size: NA
v_call: TRBV25-1
j_call: TRBJ2-3

cdr3_nt: TGTGCCAGCAGTTTCCCCATCCGGGACTCCTACAATGAGCAGTTCTTC
cdr3_aa: CASSFPIRDSYNEQFF
d_call: NA
clone_size: NA
v_call: TRBV27
j_call: TRBJ2-1

cdr3_nt: TGTGCCAGCTCACCTGAAAACAGCCTGAGCTCTGGAAACACCATATATTTT
cdr3_aa: CASSPENSLSSGNTIYF
d_call: NA
clone_size: NA
v_call: TRBV18
j_call: TRBJ1-3

cdr3_nt: TGTGCCAGCAGCCTGGACAGGGGGGTCACTGAAGCTTTCTTT
cdr3_aa: CASSLDRGVTEAFF
d_call: TRBD1
clone_size: few
v_call: TRBV3-1/TRBV3-2
j_call: TRBJ1-1

cdr3_nt: TGTGCCAGCAGTATAGCCGGGGCGGGGGCGAGCACAGATACGCAGTATTTT
cdr3_aa: CASSIAGAGASTDTQYF
d_call: NA
clone_size: once
v_call: TRBV28
j_call: TRBJ2-3

cdr3_nt: TGTGCCAGTACAAGGGCGGGGGCGACTAATGAAAAACTGTTTTTT
cdr3_aa: CASTRAGATNEKLFF
d_call: NA
clone_size: NA
v_call: TRBV19
j_call: TRBJ1-4

cdr3_nt: TGCAGTGCCAGTGACAGGGGGGATTTGTACGAGCAGTACTTC
cdr3_aa: CSASDRGDLYEQYF
d_call: TRBD1
clone_size: NA
v_call: TRBV20-1
j_call: TRBJ2-7

cdr3_nt: TGTGCCACCAGCAGTCGTCTATATGGCTACACCTTC
cdr3_aa: CATSSRLYGYTF
d_call: NA
clone_size: NA
v_call: TRBV15
j_call: TRBJ1-2

cdr3_nt: TGTGCCAGCAGCCAAGCGCAGGGGAACACTGAAGCTTTCTTT
cdr3_aa: CASSQAQGNTEAFF
d_call: NA
clone_size: NA
v_call: TRBV3-1/TRBV3-2
j_call: TRBJ1-1

cdr3_nt: TGTGCCAGCAGCCCCCCTAGCGGAACTAACAATGAGCAGTTCTTC
cdr3_aa: CASSPPSGTNNEQFF
d_call: TRBD2
clone_size: NA
v_call: TRBV5-4
j_call: TRBJ2-1

cdr3_nt: TGCGCCAGCAGCTTTAGACTAGCGGGAGTGGGGGAGACCCAGTACTTC
cdr3_aa: CASSFRLAGVGETQYF
d_call: TRBD2
clone_size: NA
v_call: TRBV5-1
j_call: TRBJ2-5

cdr3_nt: TGTGCCAGCAGCACGGGACAGGGGAGGAATGAAAAACTGTTTTTT
cdr3_aa: CASSTGQGRNEKLFF
d_call: TRBD1
clone_size: NA
v_call: TRBV13
j_call: TRBJ1-4

cdr3_nt: TGTGCCAGCTTAGTCGGGGGGGCCTGGCAAGGAGATACGCAGTATTTT
cdr3_aa: CASLVGGAWQGDTQYF
d_call: TRBD2
clone_size: NA
v_call: TRBV28
j_call: TRBJ2-3

cdr3_nt: TGCGCCAGCAGCTTCGGACAGGTAACCTACGAGCAGTACTTC
cdr3_aa: CASSFGQVTYEQYF
d_call: TRBD1
clone_size: few
v_call: TRBV5-1
j_call: TRBJ2-7

cdr3_nt: TGTGCCAGCAGCTTGGCCGTTGGGGGGGTCCCTGGGGCCAACGTCCTGACTTTC
cdr3_aa: CASSLAVGGVPGANVLTF
d_call: TRBD2
clone_size: NA
v_call: TRBV5-5
j_call: TRBJ2-6

cdr3_nt: TGTGCCAGCAGCGTAGCCCAGGGAAGGAGTGAAGCTTTCTTT
cdr3_aa: CASSVAQGRSEAFF
d_call: NA
clone_size: NA
v_call: TRBV9
j_call: TRBJ1-1

cdr3_nt: TGTGCCAGCAGCTTAGCTCCCTTGGGGAGGGAAGGGGACTATGGCTACACCTTC
cdr3_aa: CASSLAPLGREGDYGYTF
d_call: NA
clone_size: NA
v_call: TRBV7-6
j_call: TRBJ1-2

cdr3_nt: TGTGCCAGCAGCCTAGGAGGGGCTGACACTGAAGCTTTCTTT
cdr3_aa: CASSLGGADTEAFF
d_call: NA
clone_size: NA
v_call: TRBV3-1/TRBV3-2
j_call: TRBJ1-1

cdr3_nt: TGTGCCAGCAGCTCCCCCCGGGAATCTGGGGCCAACGTCCTGACTTTC
cdr3_aa: CASSSPRESGANVLTF
d_call: NA
clone_size: NA
v_call: TRBV11-1
j_call: TRBJ2-6

cdr3_nt: TGTGCCAGCAGTTTACGGAGGGATTCCTACGAGCAGTACTTC
cdr3_aa: CASSLRRDSYEQYF
d_call: NA
clone_size: NA
v_call: TRBV27
j_call: TRBJ2-7

cdr3_nt: TGTGCCAGCAGCTCGTATCGCGACAGGGCGAAAACCTATGGCTACACCTTC
cdr3_aa: CASSSYRDRAKTYGYTF
d_call: TRBD1
clone_size: NA
v_call: TRBV7-8
j_call: TRBJ1-2

cdr3_nt: TGTGCCAGCAGCGTAGCACTAGCGGGGATAAATGAGCAGTTCTTC
cdr3_aa: CASSVALAGINEQFF
d_call: TRBD2
clone_size: once
v_call: TRBV9
j_call: TRBJ2-1

cdr3_nt: TGTGCCAGCAGTGAGGGGGGAATTACCTATGGCTACACCTTC
cdr3_aa: CASSEGGITYGYTF
d_call: NA
clone_size: once
v_call: TRBV6-1
j_call: TRBJ1-2

cdr3_nt: TGTGCCAGCAGACGGACAGGGCGTACATACGAGCAGTACTTC
cdr3_aa: CASRRTGRTYEQYF
d_call: TRBD1
clone_size: NA
v_call: TRBV11-3
j_call: TRBJ2-7